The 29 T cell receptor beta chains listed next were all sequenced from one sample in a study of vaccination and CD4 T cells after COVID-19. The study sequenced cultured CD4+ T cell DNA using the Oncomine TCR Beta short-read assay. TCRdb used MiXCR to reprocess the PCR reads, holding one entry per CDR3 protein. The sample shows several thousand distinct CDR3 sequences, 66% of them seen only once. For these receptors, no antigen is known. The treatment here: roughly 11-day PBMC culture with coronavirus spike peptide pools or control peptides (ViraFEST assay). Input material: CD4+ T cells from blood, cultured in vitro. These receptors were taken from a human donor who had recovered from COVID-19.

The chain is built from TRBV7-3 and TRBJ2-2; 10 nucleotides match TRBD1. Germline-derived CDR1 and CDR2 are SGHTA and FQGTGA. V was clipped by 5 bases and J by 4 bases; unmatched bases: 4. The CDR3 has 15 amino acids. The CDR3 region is CASSRDRGSTGELFF. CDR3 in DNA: TGTGCCAGCAGCCGGGACAGGGGCAGCACCGGGGAGCTGTTTTTT.

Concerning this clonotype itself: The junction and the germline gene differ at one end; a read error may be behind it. The DNA for the CDR3 is TGCAGTGCACGGACTAGCGGGGGGGGAGAGCAGCTCTTC. The encoded protein is CSARTSGGGEQLF. The J gene is TRBJ2-1, the V gene TRBV20-1, with 15 bases fitting TRBD2. CDR3 length: 13 residues. Germline lookup yields CDR1 DFQATT and CDR2 SNEGSKA (reference sequence).

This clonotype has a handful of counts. CDR3 coding DNA: TGTGCCAGCAGTTACTCGTATCGGCCTAGCCTTATAGGGTACCAAGAGACCCAGTACTTC. As protein: CASSYSYRPSLIGYQETQYF. The chain has TRBV6-5 and TRBJ2-5, with TRBD2 as a possible D gene (5 bases). This CDR3 is built from 20 residues. V lost 0 bases and J 0 bases, leaving 23 bases between the germline ends. Germline V CDR1 and CDR2: MNHEY, SVGAGI.

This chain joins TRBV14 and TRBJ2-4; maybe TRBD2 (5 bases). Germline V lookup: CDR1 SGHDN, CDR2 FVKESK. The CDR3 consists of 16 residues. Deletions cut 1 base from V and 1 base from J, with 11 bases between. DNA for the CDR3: TGTGCCAGCAGCCAAGGAGAGGGCTGGGCCAAAAACATTCAGTACTTC. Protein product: CASSQGEGWAKNIQYF.

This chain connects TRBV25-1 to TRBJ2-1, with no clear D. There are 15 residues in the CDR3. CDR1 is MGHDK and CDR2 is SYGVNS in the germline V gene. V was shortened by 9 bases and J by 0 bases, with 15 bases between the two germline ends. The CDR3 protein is CASGRLVSSYNEQFF. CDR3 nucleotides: TGTGCCAGTGGCCGACTTGTGAGCTCCTACAATGAGCAGTTCTTC.

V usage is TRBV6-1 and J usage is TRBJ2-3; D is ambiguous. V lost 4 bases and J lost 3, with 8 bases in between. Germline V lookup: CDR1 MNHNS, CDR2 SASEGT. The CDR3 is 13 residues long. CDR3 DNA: TGTGCCAGCAGTGGAGTCGTGACAGATACGCAGTATTTT. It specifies CASSGVVTDTQYF.

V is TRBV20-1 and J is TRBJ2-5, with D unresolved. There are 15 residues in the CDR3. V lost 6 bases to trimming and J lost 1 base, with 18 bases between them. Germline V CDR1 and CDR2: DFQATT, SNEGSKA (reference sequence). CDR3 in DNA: TGCAGTGCCCCCCGGGCAGGCGGTGTCCAAGAGACCCAGTACTTC. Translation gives CSAPRAGGVQETQYF.

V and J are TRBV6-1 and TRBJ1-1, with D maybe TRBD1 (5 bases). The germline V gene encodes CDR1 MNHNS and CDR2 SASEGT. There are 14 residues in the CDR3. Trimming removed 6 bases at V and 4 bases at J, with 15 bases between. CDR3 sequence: CASRHGGEGTEAFF. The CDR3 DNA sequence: TGTGCCAGCAGGCACGGGGGAGAGGGCACTGAAGCTTTCTTT.

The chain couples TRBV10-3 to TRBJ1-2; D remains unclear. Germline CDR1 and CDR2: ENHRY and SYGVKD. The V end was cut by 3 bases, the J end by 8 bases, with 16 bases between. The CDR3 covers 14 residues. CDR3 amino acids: CAISDTIVGGGYTF. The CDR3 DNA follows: TGTGCCATCAGTGATACAATAGTCGGTGGCGGCTACACCTTC.

The CDR3 is CASRRQGARRETQYF. As DNA, the CDR3 is TGTGCCAGCCGACGTCAGGGGGCGCGGAGAGAGACCCAGTACTTC. The rearrangement links TRBV19 to TRBJ2-5; 8 bases map to TRBD1. This CDR3 has 15 amino acids. V was clipped by 9 bases and J by 4 bases; unmatched bases: 13. Germline V CDR1 and CDR2: LNHDA, SQIVND (reference sequence).

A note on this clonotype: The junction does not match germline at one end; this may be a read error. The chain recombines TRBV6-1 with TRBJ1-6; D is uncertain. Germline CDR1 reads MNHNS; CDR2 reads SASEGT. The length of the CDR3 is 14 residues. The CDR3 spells CASMDGRSNSPLHF. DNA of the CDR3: TGTGCAAGCATGGACGGCCGGAGTAATTCACCCCTCCACTTT.

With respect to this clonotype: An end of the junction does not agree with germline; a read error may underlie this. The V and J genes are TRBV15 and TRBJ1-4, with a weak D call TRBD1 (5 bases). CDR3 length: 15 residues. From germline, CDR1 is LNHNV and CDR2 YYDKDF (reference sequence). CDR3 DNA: TGTGCCACCAGCAGAGATGCAGGGTTTGAAGAAAAACTGCTTTTT. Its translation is CATSRDAGFEEKLLF.

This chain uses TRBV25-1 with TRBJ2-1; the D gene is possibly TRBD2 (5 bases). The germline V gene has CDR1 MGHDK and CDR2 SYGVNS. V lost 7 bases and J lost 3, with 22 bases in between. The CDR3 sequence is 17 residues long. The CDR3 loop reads CASTSRGGMAGYNEQFF. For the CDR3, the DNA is TGTGCCAGCACCAGCCGGGGTGGGATGGCAGGCTACAATGAGCAGTTCTTC.

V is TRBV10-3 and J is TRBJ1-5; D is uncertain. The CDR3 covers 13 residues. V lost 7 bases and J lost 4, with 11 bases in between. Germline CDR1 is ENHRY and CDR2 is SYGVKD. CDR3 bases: TGTGCCATCACTCGAGAACCGAATCAGCCCCAGCATTTT. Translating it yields CAITREPNQPQHF.

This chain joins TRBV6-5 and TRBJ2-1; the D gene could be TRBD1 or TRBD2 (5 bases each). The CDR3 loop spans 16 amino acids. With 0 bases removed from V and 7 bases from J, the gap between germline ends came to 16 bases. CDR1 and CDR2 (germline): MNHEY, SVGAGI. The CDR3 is CASSYSGPGIGNEQFF. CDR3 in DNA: TGTGCCAGCAGTTACTCGGGGCCGGGGATTGGAAATGAGCAGTTCTTC.

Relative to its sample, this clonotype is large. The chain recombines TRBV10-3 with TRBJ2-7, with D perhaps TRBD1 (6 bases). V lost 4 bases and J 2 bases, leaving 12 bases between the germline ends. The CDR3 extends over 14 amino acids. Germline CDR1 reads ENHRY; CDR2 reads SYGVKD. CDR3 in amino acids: CAISGDRDTYEQYF. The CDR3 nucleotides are TGTGCCATCAGTGGTGACCGGGACACCTACGAGCAGTACTTC.

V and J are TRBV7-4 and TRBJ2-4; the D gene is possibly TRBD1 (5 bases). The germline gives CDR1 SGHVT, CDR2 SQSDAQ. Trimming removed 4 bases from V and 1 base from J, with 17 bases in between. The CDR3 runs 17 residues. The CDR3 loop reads CASSWGPSFLAKNIQYF. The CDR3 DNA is TGTGCCAGCAGCTGGGGCCCTAGTTTTCTTGCCAAAAACATTCAGTACTTC.

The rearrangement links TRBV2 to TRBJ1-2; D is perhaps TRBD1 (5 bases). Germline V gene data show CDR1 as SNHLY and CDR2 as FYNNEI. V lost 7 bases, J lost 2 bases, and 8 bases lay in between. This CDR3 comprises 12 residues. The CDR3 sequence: CASKGDNYGYTF. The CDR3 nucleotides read TGTGCCAGCAAAGGGGACAACTATGGCTACACCTTC.

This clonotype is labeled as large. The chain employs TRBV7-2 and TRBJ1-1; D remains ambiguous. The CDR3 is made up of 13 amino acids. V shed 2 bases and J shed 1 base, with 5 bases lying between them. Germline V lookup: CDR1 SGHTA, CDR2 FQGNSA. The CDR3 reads CASSLLQNTEAFF. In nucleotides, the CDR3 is TGTGCCAGCAGCTTATTGCAGAACACTGAAGCTTTCTTT.

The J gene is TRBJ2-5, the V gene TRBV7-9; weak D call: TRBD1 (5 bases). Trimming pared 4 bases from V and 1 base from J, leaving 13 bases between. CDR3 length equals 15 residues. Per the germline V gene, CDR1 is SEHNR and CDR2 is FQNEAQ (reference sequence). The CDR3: CASSSVQGFQETQYF. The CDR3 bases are TGTGCCAGCAGCTCAGTGCAGGGCTTCCAAGAGACCCAGTACTTC.

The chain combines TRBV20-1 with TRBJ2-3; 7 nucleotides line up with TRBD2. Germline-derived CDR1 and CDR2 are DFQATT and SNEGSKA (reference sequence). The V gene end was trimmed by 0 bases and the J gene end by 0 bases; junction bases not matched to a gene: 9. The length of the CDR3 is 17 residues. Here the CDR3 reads CSARDLFPSGSTDTQYF. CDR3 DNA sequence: TGCAGTGCTAGAGATCTTTTTCCTAGCGGAAGCACAGATACGCAGTATTTT.

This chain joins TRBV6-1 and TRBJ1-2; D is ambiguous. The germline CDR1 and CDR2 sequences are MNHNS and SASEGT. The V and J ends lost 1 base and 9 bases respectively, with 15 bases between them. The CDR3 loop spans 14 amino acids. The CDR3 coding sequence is TGTGCCAGCAGTGAAGAAGGTTGGCAGAACAGCTACACCTTC. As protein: CASSEEGWQNSYTF.

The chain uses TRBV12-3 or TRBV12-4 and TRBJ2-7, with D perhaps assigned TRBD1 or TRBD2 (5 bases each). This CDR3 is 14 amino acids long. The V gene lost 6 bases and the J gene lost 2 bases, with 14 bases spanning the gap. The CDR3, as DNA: TGTGCCAGCAGGGGATTCCGAGGGGCCTACGAGCAGTACTTC. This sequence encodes CASRGFRGAYEQYF.

CDR3 region: CSASPRGGPVTQYF. CDR3 nucleotides: TGCAGTGCAAGTCCCCGGGGGGGCCCAGTTACCCAGTACTTC. This sequence joins TRBV20-1 and TRBJ2-5; TRBD2 matches at 8 bases. Germline lookup yields CDR1 DFQATT and CDR2 SNEGSKA (reference sequence). The CDR3 has 14 amino acids. V trimming: 6 bases; J trimming: 8 bases; junction bases outside the gene matches: 14.

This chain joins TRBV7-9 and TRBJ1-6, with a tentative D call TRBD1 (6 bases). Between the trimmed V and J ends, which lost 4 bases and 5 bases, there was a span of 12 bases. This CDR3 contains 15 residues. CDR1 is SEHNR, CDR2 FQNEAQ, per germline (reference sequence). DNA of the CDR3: TGTGCCAGCAGCTCGTGGGACACCAATAATTCACCCCTCCACTTT. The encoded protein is CASSSWDTNNSPLHF.

The chain's CDR3 is CASSIVASTLFF. CDR3 nucleotides: TGTGCCAGTAGTATAGTCGCATCTACTCTGTTTTTT. The chain links TRBV19 to TRBJ2-2; no clear D gene. The CDR3 runs to 12 residues. V lost 1 base and J lost 14, with 11 bases in between. Germline assignment: CDR1 LNHDA and CDR2 SQIVND (reference sequence).

In DNA, the CDR3 is TGTGCCAGTAGTACAGCCCTTCAAGAGACCCAGTACTTC. This gives the protein CASSTALQETQYF. This sequence joins TRBV19 and TRBJ2-5; D ambiguous. The CDR3 runs 13 residues. Germline CDR1 reads LNHDA; CDR2 reads SQIVND (reference sequence). V was cut by 4 bases and J by 2 bases, with 8 bases left in between.

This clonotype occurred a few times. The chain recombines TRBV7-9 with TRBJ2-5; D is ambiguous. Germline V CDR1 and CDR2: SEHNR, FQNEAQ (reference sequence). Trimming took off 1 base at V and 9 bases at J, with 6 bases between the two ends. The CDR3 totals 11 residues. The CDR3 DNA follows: TGTGCCAGCAGCTTAGGATCGGCCCAGTACTTC. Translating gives CASSLGSAQYF.

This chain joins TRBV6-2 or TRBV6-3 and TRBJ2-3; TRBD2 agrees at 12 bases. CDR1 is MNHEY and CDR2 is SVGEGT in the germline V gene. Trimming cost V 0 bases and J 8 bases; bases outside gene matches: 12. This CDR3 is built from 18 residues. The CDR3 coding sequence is TGTGCCAGCAGTTACTCGACCCTCCGGCTAGCGGGAGGGGGTACGCAGTATTTT. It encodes CASSYSTLRLAGGGTQYF.